Shown below are 15 T cell receptor beta chains from a single sample sequenced in a study of blood T cell repertoires in COVID-19. The data were produced by immunoSEQ multiplex PCR, yet TCRdb's version contains in-frame clones alone and is incomplete. This table holds about 210,000 clones, 86% found once. Sequencing was performed on PBMCs or T cells enriched from blood (not recorded which). These receptors originate from a woman aged 25 to 39 who had been exposed to COVID-19.

With respect to this clone: Distinct nucleotide sequences in the sample also encode this CDR3. The gene calls are TRBV19 and TRBJ1-6, with D possibly being TRBD1 (5 bases). The germline V gene has CDR1 LNHDA and CDR2 SQIVND (reference sequence). V shed 3 bases and J shed 7 bases, with 10 bases lying between them. The CDR3 runs to 14 residues. The CDR3 nucleotides are TGTGCCAGTAGTATCGGGGGAGCGAATTCACCCCTCCACTTT. It specifies CASSIGGANSPLHF.

The rearrangement uses TRBV5-1 and TRBJ2-1; TRBD1 agrees at 12 bases. This CDR3 has 17 residues. With 4 bases clipped from V and 9 bases from J, the junction kept 14 bases outside the gene matches. Germline CDR1 is SGHRS and CDR2 is YFSETQ. This CDR3 reads CASSGQQGTGGRGEQFF. The DNA for the CDR3 is TGCGCCAGCAGCGGCCAACAAGGGACAGGGGGCCGGGGTGAGCAGTTCTTC.

On this clone itself: In the same sample, other DNA sequences code for this CDR3. This chain joins TRBV5-1 and TRBJ1-1; TRBD1 is a possible D gene (6 bases). The CDR3 is made up of 13 amino acids. Trimming shortened V by 4 bases and J by 1 base, and 8 bases separated the two germline ends. In germline, CDR1 is SGHRS, CDR2 YFSETQ. The CDR3 DNA reads TGCGCCAGCAGCCTACAGGGGAACACTGAAGCTTTCTTT. Protein: CASSLQGNTEAFF.

The CDR3 sequence: CASGATGRNTEAFF. CDR3 bases: TGTGCTAGTGGCGCAACAGGAAGGAACACTGAAGCTTTCTTT. The chain combines TRBV12-5 with TRBJ1-1, with D possibly matching TRBD1 (5 bases). The CDR3 length is 14 residues. CDR1 and CDR2 from the germline V gene are LGHNT and FRNRAP. V was trimmed by 6 bases and J by 1 base, leaving 12 bases between them.

The V and J genes are TRBV11-3 and TRBJ2-7, with 7 bases aligning to TRBD2. The junction had 15 bases not matched to a gene; V was cut back by 2 bases and J by 5 bases. Looked up from germline, CDR1 is SGHNT and CDR2 is YENEEA. This CDR3 is 17 amino acids long. The CDR3 region is CASSLWGGGNGFDEQYF. The CDR3 bases are TGTGCCAGCAGCTTATGGGGCGGGGGAAATGGGTTCGACGAGCAGTACTTC.

V is TRBV19 and J is TRBJ1-2; D perhaps matches TRBD1 (6 bases). The CDR3 extends over 13 amino acids. Germline assignment: CDR1 LNHDA and CDR2 SQIVND (reference sequence). Trimming removed 5 bases from V and 4 bases from J, with 11 bases in between. The CDR3 loop reads CASSLTGSYGYTF. The CDR3 DNA sequence: TGTGCCAGTAGTTTGACAGGTAGCTATGGCTACACCTTC.

There are a few counts of this clone. The chain has TRBV3-1 (or the pseudogene TRBV3-2) and TRBJ1-2; 9 nucleotides line up with TRBD1. Germline V gene sequence: CDR1 LGHDT, CDR2 YNNKEL (reference sequence). The trim removed 1 base at V and 4 bases at J, leaving 7 bases unmatched. The CDR3 spans 16 residues. The CDR3 region is CASSQGGTGGGYGYTF. The DNA for the CDR3 is TGTGCCAGCAGCCAAGGTGGTACAGGGGGCGGCTATGGCTACACCTTC.

The J gene is TRBJ2-2, the V gene TRBV3-1 (or the pseudogene TRBV3-2); D is ambiguous. The CDR3 consists of 13 residues. The germline V and J ends were trimmed by 3 bases and 12 bases, with 14 bases remaining between them. The V gene's germline CDR1 is LGHDT and CDR2 YNNKEL (reference sequence). The CDR3 DNA reads as TGTGCCAGCAGCCACACATCTTTGCGGAAGCTGTTTTTT. Its protein is CASSHTSLRKLFF.

The V gene is TRBV2, the J gene TRBJ2-1; 7 bases agree with TRBD2. Germline CDR1 SNHLY, CDR2 FYNNEI. The CDR3 consists of 14 residues. V shed 3 bases and J 8 bases; nucleotides not matched to a gene: 7. CDR3 nucleotide sequence: TGTGCCAGCAGTGATGAGCGCCGGGGGGATGAGCAGTTCTTC. This sequence encodes CASSDERRGDEQFF.

This chain joins TRBV2 and TRBJ2-3, with D perhaps matching TRBD1 (6 bases). Germline CDR1 reads SNHLY; CDR2 reads FYNNEI. V lost 4 bases and J 3 bases, leaving 14 bases between the germline ends. This CDR3 is built from 15 residues. As DNA, the CDR3 is TGTGCCAGCAGTGGGGGGCCCGCGAGGACAGATACGCAGTATTTT. Amino acids: CASSGGPARTDTQYF.

This clone has just one count. The gene calls are TRBV14 and TRBJ1-2; D unresolved. The CDR3 consists of 14 residues. Trimming shortened V by 0 bases and J by 3 bases, and 8 bases separated the two germline ends. The germline gives CDR1 SGHDN, CDR2 FVKESK. The CDR3 sequence is CASSQESGYYGYTF. The CDR3 DNA sequence: TGTGCCAGCAGCCAAGAAAGCGGGTACTATGGCTACACCTTC.

The rearrangement links TRBV3-1 (or the pseudogene TRBV3-2) to TRBJ1-3; 10 positions agree with TRBD1. This CDR3 is built from 18 residues. Per the germline V gene, CDR1 is LGHDT and CDR2 is YNNKEL (reference sequence). V gave up 3 bases and J gave up 5 bases; unmatched junction bases: 13. For the CDR3, the DNA is TGTGCCAGCAGCCAGGGGACAGGGGTCGGGACCCTGCGAAACACCATATATTTT. Its translation: CASSQGTGVGTLRNTIYF.

The chain links TRBV29-1 to TRBJ2-5; 10 nucleotides line up with TRBD1. With V trimmed by 5 bases and J by 2 bases, 5 bases remained unmatched. Germline assignment: CDR1 SQVTM and CDR2 ANQGSEA. CDR3 length equals 14 residues. In nucleotides, the CDR3 is TGCAGCGTTACCGGGACAGGGGCGCAAGAGACCCAGTACTTC. It is translated as CSVTGTGAQETQYF.

This clone turned up a few times. V gene TRBV10-2 combines with J gene TRBJ2-3, with TRBD2 matching 10 bases. V trimming: 3 bases; J trimming: 6 bases; junction bases outside the gene matches: 6. The CDR3 sequence is 15 residues long. CDR1 WSHSY and CDR2 SAAADI come from the germline V gene. CDR3 in amino acids: CASSDERGGRDTQYF. As DNA, the CDR3 is TGCGCCAGCAGTGACGAGCGGGGGGGTCGGGATACGCAGTATTTT.

V gene TRBV7-8 combines with J gene TRBJ2-5, with 8 bases fitting TRBD1. This CDR3 is built from 14 residues. Germline trimming cut 1 base from V and 2 bases from J; bases unmatched to any gene: 0. Germline CDR1 is SGHVS and CDR2 is FQNEAQ. This CDR3 reads CASSLGTGQETQYF. The CDR3 DNA follows: TGTGCCAGCAGCTTAGGGACAGGGCAAGAGACCCAGTACTTC.